A selection of T cell receptor beta chains follows, all from one sample in a study of CD8 T cells in acute hepatitis C reinfection. The protocol was immunoSEQ multiplex PCR, while the TCRdb copy is restricted to in-frame clones and leaves out a portion. In the table there are about 38,000 clones, approximately 85% of which are singletons. Sequenced: naive CD8+ T cells from PBMCs. The receptors derive from a woman between 18 and 29 years old who spontaneously cleared hepatitis C infection. Both conserved end residues are part of each CDR3. The D gene is left open where the match is weak. Some rows mark clone size as missing; the rest say once, few, many or name a class of expanded clone.

v_call	d_call	clone_size	j_call	cdr3_aa	cdr3_nt
TRBV2	NA	NA	TRBJ2-1	CASSDQNEQFF	TGTGCCAGCAGTGACCAGAATGAGCAGTTCTTC
TRBV5-6	TRBD2	NA	TRBJ2-7	CASSLAGGFSYEQYF	TGTGCCAGCAGCTTGGCGGGAGGGTTTTCCTACGAGCAGTACTTC
TRBV5-8	TRBD1	NA	TRBJ2-3	CASSLLPGTGRTQYF	TGTGCCAGCAGCCTACTTCCCGGGACAGGGAGAACGCAGTATTTT
TRBV7-6	NA	NA	TRBJ2-3	CASSSIVGERGVTQYF	TGTGCCAGCAGCTCAATCGTTGGCGAGAGGGGGGTTACGCAGTATTTT
TRBV6-5	TRBD1	NA	TRBJ1-1	CASSASRGLGTEAFF	TGTGCCAGCAGTGCCAGCAGGGGGCTGGGCACTGAAGCTTTCTTT
TRBV15	NA	NA	TRBJ1-1	CATSSPGRANTEAFF	TGTGCCACCAGTTCACCGGGCCGAGCAAACACTGAAGCTTTCTTT
TRBV30	NA	NA	TRBJ2-1	CAWSMGTEQFF	TGTGCCTGGAGTATGGGGACCGAGCAGTTCTTC
TRBV14	NA	NA	TRBJ2-1	CASSRGFYNEQFF	TGTGCCAGCAGCAGGGGGTTCTACAATGAGCAGTTCTTC
TRBV7-6	NA	few	TRBJ2-5	CASSDRDTSMWTQYF	TGTGCCAGCAGCGACCGGGACACCTCTATGTGGACCCAGTACTTC
TRBV11-2	TRBD2	NA	TRBJ2-5	CASRRAGGETQYF	TGTGCCAGCAGGCGAGCGGGGGGGGAGACCCAGTACTTC
TRBV10-1	TRBD2	NA	TRBJ2-7	CASSRGTSDTYEQYF	TGCGCCAGCAGCCGGGGGACTAGCGATACCTACGAGCAGTACTTC
TRBV6-1	NA	NA	TRBJ2-7	CASSEGQYPYEQYF	TGTGCCAGCAGTGAAGGCCAGTACCCCTACGAGCAGTACTTC
TRBV19	NA	NA	TRBJ1-2	CASTGGFGYTF	TGTGCCAGTACGGGGGGGTTCGGCTACACCTTC
TRBV5-5	TRBD2	NA	TRBJ2-7	CASSLVAGASYEQYF	TGTGCCAGCAGCTTGGTCGCGGGAGCGTCCTACGAGCAGTACTTC
TRBV30	NA	NA	TRBJ1-2	CAWSVRGADNYGYTF	TGTGCCTGGAGTGTACGGGGCGCTGATAACTATGGCTACACCTTC
TRBV27	NA	NA	TRBJ2-5	CASSLLVGETQYF	TGTGCCAGCAGTTTACTAGTCGGTGAGACCCAGTACTTC
TRBV27	NA	NA	TRBJ2-2	CATVKGGELFF	TGTGCCACCGTTAAAGGCGGGGAGCTGTTTTTT
TRBV21-1	NA	NA	TRBJ2-7	CASSLGVSEQYF	TGTGCCAGCAGCCTGGGAGTGTCCGAGCAGTACTTC
TRBV15	NA	NA	TRBJ2-2	CATSRDRGGTTGELFF	TGTGCCACCAGCAGAGATAGAGGGGGAACAACCGGGGAGCTGTTTTTT
TRBV14	TRBD2	few	TRBJ2-7	CASSQGRTSGRPRLF	TGTGCCAGCAGCCAAGGAAGGACTAGCGGGAGGCCCCGTCTCTTC
TRBV2	TRBD2	NA	TRBJ2-3	CASSNLWTSGVGSGTDTQYF	TGTGCCAGCAGTAACCTATGGACTAGCGGGGTGGGGAGTGGCACAGATACGCAGTATTTT
TRBV6-5	NA	NA	TRBJ1-2	CASSYGINYGYTF	TGTGCCAGCAGTTATGGGATTAACTATGGCTACACCTTC
TRBV29-1	TRBD2	NA	TRBJ2-1	CSVEGGSGTPIEQFF	TGCAGCGTTGAAGGAGGAAGCGGGACCCCTATCGAGCAGTTCTTC
TRBV11-2	NA	NA	TRBJ2-7	CASSFSQARMYEQYF	TGTGCCAGCAGCTTTAGTCAGGCGAGGATGTACGAGCAGTACTTC
TRBV5-4	NA	NA	TRBJ2-7	CASKKDSSYEQYF	TGTGCCAGCAAAAAGGACAGCTCCTACGAGCAGTACTTC
TRBV9	TRBD2	NA	TRBJ2-3	CASTRSGTSTDTQYF	TGTGCCAGCACCCGAAGCGGGACGTCCACAGATACGCAGTATTTT
TRBV5-6	NA	NA	TRBJ2-2	CASRVGGFENTGELFF	TGTGCCAGCCGCGTGGGGGGATTTGAGAACACCGGGGAGCTGTTTTTT
TRBV5-6	TRBD1	NA	TRBJ1-2	CASSLDDGQGRANYGYTF	TGTGCCAGCAGCTTGGATGATGGACAGGGAAGAGCTAACTATGGCTACACCTTC
TRBV4-1	NA	NA	TRBJ2-7	CASSWRGSGYEQYF	TGCGCCAGCAGCTGGAGGGGCAGTGGCTACGAGCAGTACTTC
TRBV5-4	NA	NA	TRBJ1-1	CASSDDTGYGSFF	TGTGCCAGCAGCGATGATACAGGGTACGGTTCTTTCTTT
TRBV7-8	NA	NA	TRBJ1-1	CASSITYAFTTEAFF	TGTGCCAGCAGCATAACATACGCTTTTACTACTGAAGCTTTCTTT
TRBV5-7	NA	NA	TRBJ1-2	CASIFGGGYGYTF	TGTGCCAGCATCTTCGGGGGGGGCTATGGCTACACCTTC
TRBV7-6	TRBD1	NA	TRBJ2-5	CASSLLGQQETQYF	TGTGCCAGCAGCTTACTGGGACAGCAAGAGACCCAGTACTTC
TRBV7-8	TRBD2	NA	TRBJ2-7	CASSPSQSSGYEQYF	TGTGCCAGCAGCCCATCCCAATCTAGCGGCTACGAGCAGTACTTC
TRBV2	NA	NA	TRBJ2-3	CASGGDFAGYTDTQYF	TGTGCCAGCGGTGGGGATTTTGCGGGGTACACAGATACGCAGTATTTT
TRBV19	TRBD2	NA	TRBJ2-1	CASSMASGSLSSYNEQFF	TGTGCCAGTAGTATGGCTAGCGGGAGCCTGAGCTCCTACAATGAGCAGTTCTTC
TRBV27	NA	NA	TRBJ2-1	CASSSGTVSYNEQFF	TGTGCCAGCAGTTCCGGGACCGTCTCCTACAATGAGCAGTTCTTC
TRBV10-1	TRBD1	NA	TRBJ1-2	CASRGRYRGRSVGNYGYTF	TGCGCCAGCAGGGGACGATACAGGGGGCGAAGTGTGGGTAACTATGGCTACACCTTC
TRBV27	NA	NA	TRBJ1-5	CASSPFLTSDMNQPQHF	TGTGCCAGCAGTCCCTTTTTAACCTCAGACATGAATCAGCCCCAGCATTTT
TRBV9	NA	NA	TRBJ2-7	CASSSGDGYEQYF	TGTGCCAGCAGTTCGGGGGACGGCTACGAGCAGTACTTC
TRBV9	TRBD2	NA	TRBJ2-3	CASSVEEAGVTDTQYF	TGTGCCAGCAGCGTAGAGGAAGCGGGGGTCACAGATACGCAGTATTTT
TRBV6-1	NA	NA	TRBJ2-7	CASSAARGGEQYF	TGTGCCAGCAGTGCAGCCAGGGGTGGTGAGCAGTACTTC
TRBV29-1	NA	NA	TRBJ1-2	CSVDSRGDYGYTF	TGCAGCGTTGATTCTAGGGGCGACTATGGCTACACCTTC
TRBV27	NA	NA	TRBJ2-2	CASSPYLMGTGELFF	TGTGCCAGCAGTCCTTATCTAATGGGGACCGGGGAGCTGTTTTTT
TRBV27	NA	once	TRBJ2-2	CASSWTGPQVVTGELFF	TGTGCCAGCAGTTGGACCGGGCCTCAAGTCGTCACCGGGGAGCTGTTTTTT
TRBV4-1	NA	NA	TRBJ2-1	CASSLPPGGTGSYNEQFF	TGCGCCAGCAGCCTCCCCCCCGGGGGAACCGGGTCCTACAATGAGCAGTTCTTC
TRBV9	NA	NA	TRBJ2-3	CASSEGPYSGDTQYF	TGTGCCAGCAGCGAAGGACCATATTCGGGAGATACGCAGTATTTT
TRBV6-5	TRBD2	NA	TRBJ2-1	CASSYKPGLANEQFF	TGTGCCAGCAGTTACAAACCGGGACTAGCAAATGAGCAGTTCTTC
TRBV6-6	NA	NA	TRBJ1-5	CASSYGTPLSNQPQHF	TGTGCCAGCAGTTACGGGACACCACTGAGCAATCAGCCCCAGCATTTT
TRBV7-2	TRBD2	NA	TRBJ2-1	CASSRGSGGTYNEQFF	TGTGCCAGCAGCCGAGGTTCGGGGGGGACCTACAATGAGCAGTTCTTC
TRBV6-5	NA	NA	TRBJ2-7	CASSSTAYYEQYF	TGTGCCAGCAGTTCAACAGCCTATTACGAGCAGTACTTC
TRBV7-9	NA	NA	TRBJ2-7	CASSPTLASYEQYF	TGTGCCAGCAGTCCAACTCTAGCATCCTACGAGCAGTACTTC
TRBV4-1	NA	NA	TRBJ2-7	CASSQGPGSEQYF	TGCGCCAGCAGCCAAGGACCGGGGAGCGAGCAGTACTTC